This TCR beta chain is drawn from a study of blood T cell repertoires in COVID-19. Study-wide background: COVID-19 samples collected from the United States, Italy and Spain covered acute and convalescent phases. In each case, the material was cDNA or gDNA derived from T cells, B-cell-depleted T cells, or PBMCs.

In the source study's methods: Reference gene primer amplification in the assay estimated nucleated cell counts. The repertoire was sequenced with immunoSEQ multiplex PCR; TCRdb's copy has only in-frame clones and lacks some. V, J and clone size are those of that table, while D and trimming were read from the DNA. The sample yields 150,000 to 200,000 clones, around 85% seen once. The junction had 14 bases not matched to a gene; V was cut back by 5 bases and J by 5 bases. The CDR3 contains 17 residues. The germline gives CDR1 PRHDT, CDR2 FYEKMQ (reference sequence). Source material: peripheral blood. This receptor was identified in a human donor with acute or convalescent COVID-19. The donor label of this sample is uncertain. The chain combines TRBV13 with TRBJ2-5, with TRBD1 matching over 10 bases. CDR3 DNA: TGTGCCAGCAGCCCGATGACTGGGACAGGGGAGGGCGAGACCCAGTACTTC. As protein: CASSPMTGTGEGETQYF.